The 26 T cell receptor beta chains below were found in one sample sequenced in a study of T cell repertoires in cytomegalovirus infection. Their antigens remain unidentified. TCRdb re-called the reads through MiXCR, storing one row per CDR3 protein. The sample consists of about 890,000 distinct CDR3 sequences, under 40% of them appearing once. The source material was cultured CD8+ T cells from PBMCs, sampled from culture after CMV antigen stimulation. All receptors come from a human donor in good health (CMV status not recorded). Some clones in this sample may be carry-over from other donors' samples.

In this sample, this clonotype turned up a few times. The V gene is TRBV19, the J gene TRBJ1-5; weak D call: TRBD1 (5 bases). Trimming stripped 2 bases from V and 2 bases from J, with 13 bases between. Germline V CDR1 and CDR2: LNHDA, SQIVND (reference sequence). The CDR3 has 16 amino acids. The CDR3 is CASSIIRDSGNQPQHF. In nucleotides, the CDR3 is TGTGCCAGTAGTATAATCAGGGATAGTGGCAATCAGCCCCAGCATTTT.

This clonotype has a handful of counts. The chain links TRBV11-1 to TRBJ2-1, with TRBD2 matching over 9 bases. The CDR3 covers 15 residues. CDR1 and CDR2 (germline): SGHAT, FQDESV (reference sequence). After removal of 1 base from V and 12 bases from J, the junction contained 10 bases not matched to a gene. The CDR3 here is CASSLGRGGQVVQFF. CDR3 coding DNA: TGTGCCAGCAGCTTAGGGCGGGGGGGCCAGGTAGTGCAGTTCTTC.

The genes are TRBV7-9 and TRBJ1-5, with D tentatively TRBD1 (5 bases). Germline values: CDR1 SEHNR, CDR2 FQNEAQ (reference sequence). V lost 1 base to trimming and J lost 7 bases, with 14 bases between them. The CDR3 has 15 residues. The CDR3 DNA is TGTGCCAGCAGCTTAGGGGGTCAGGGTATACAGCCCCAGCATTTT. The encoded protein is CASSLGGQGIQPQHF.

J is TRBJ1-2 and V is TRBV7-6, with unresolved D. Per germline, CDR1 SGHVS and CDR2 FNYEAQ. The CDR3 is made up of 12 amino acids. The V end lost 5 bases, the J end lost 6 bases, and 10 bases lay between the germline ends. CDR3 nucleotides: TGTGCCAGCAGCCCGGATTTGGATGGCTACACCTTC. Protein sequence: CASSPDLDGYTF.

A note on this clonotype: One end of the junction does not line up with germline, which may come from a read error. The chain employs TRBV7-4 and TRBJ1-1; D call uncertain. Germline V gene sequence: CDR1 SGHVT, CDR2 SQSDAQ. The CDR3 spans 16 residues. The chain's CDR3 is CASSYRIDTGNTESFF. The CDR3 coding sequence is TGTGCCAGCAGCTATCGCATAGATACGGGGAACACTGAATCTTTCTTT.

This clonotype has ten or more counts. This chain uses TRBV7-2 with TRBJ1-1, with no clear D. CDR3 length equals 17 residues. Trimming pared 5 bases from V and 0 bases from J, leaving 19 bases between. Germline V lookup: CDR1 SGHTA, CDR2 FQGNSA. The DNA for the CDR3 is TGTGCCAGCAGCCAACCTCCTCCCGGGTTCATGAACACTGAAGCTTTCTTT. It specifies CASSQPPPGFMNTEAFF.

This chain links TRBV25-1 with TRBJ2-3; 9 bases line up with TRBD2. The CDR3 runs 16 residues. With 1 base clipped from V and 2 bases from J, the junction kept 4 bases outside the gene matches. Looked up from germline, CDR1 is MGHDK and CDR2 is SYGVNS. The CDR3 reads CASSEWASGDTDTQYF. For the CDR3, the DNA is TGTGCCAGCAGTGAATGGGCTAGCGGGGACACAGATACGCAGTATTTT.

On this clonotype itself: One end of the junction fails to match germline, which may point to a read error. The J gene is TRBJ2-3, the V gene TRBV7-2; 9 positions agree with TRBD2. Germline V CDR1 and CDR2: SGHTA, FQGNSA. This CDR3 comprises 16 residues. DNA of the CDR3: TGTGCCAGCAGCTGGGCCCTAGCGGGGACACACAGATACGCAGTATTT. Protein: CASSWALAGTHRYAVF.

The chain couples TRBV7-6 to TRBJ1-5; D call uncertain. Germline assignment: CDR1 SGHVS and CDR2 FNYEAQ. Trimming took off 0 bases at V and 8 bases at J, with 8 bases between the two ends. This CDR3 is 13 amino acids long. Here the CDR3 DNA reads TGTGCCAGCAGCTTAGCGCGGTATGAGCCCCAGCATTTT. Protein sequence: CASSLARYEPQHF. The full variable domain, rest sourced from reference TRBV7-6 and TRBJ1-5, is GAGVSQSPRYKVTKRGQDVALRCDPISGHVSLYWYRQALGQGPEFLTYFNYEAQQDKSGLPNDRFSAERPEGSISTLTIQRTEQRDSAMYRCASSLARYEPQHFGDGTRLSIL.

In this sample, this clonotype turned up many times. The CDR3 spells CASSLADRVNEQFF. In nucleotides, the CDR3 is TGTGCCAGCAGCCTTGCGGACAGGGTCAATGAGCAGTTCTTC. The chain uses TRBV7-2 and TRBJ2-1, with 8 bases identical to TRBD1. J was trimmed by 6 bases and V by 5 bases; bases with no gene match: 6. The germline CDR1 and CDR2 sequences are SGHTA and FQGNSA. The CDR3 contains 14 residues. The full variable domain, with the rest looked up from reference TRBV7-2 and TRBJ2-1, is GAGVSQSPSNKVTEKGKDVELRCDPISGHTALYWYRQSLGQGLEFLIYFQGNSAPDKSGLPSDRFSAERTGGSVSTLTIQRTQQEDSAVYLCASSLADRVNEQFFGPGTRLTVL.

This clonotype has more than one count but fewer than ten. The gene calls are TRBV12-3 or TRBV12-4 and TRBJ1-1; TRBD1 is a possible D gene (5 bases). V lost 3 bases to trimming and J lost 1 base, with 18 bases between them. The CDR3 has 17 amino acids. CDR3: CASSFLYPTEANTEAFF. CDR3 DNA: TGTGCCAGCAGTTTCCTATACCCGACAGAAGCGAACACTGAAGCTTTCTTT.

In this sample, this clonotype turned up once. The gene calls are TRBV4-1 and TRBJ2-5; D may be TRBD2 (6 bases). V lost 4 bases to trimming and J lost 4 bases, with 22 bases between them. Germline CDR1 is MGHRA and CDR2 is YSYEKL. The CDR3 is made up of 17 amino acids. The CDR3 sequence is CASSPPGGGPRGETQYF. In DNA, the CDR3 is TGCGCCAGCAGCCCCCCCGGGGGTGGCCCGAGAGGAGAGACCCAGTACTTC.

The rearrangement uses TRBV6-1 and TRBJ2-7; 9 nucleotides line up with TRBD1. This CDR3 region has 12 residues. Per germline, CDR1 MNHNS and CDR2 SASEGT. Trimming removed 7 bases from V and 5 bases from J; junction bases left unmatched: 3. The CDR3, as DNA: TGTGCCAGCAATACAGGGGGCGACGAGCAGTACTTC. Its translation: CASNTGGDEQYF.

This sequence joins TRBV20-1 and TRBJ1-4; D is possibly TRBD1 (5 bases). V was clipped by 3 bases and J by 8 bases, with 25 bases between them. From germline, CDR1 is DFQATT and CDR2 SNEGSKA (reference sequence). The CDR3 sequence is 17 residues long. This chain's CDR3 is CSASVLHWGYSLEKLFF. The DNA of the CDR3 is TGCAGTGCTAGCGTCCTACACTGGGGGTATAGTCTGGAAAAACTGTTTTTT.

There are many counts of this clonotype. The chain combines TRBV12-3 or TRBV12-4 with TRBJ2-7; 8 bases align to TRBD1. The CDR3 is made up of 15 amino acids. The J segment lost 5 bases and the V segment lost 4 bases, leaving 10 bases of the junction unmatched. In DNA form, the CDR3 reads TGTGCCAGCAGTTCGTCGAGACAGGGGTACCACGAGCAGTACTTC. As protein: CASSSSRQGYHEQYF.

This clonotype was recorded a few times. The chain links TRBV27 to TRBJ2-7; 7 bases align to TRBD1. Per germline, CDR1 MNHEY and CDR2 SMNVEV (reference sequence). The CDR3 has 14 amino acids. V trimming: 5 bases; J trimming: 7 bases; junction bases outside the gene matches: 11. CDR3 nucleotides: TGTGCCAGCAGTCCGGGGAAGGGGGCGCGGGAGCAGTACGTC. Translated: CASSPGKGAREQYV.

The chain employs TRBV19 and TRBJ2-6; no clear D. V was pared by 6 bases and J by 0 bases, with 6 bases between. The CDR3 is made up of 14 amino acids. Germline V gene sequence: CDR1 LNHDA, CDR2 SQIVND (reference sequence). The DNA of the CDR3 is TGTGCCAGTAGCGGACGCTCTGGGGCCAACGTCCTGACTTTC. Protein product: CASSGRSGANVLTF.

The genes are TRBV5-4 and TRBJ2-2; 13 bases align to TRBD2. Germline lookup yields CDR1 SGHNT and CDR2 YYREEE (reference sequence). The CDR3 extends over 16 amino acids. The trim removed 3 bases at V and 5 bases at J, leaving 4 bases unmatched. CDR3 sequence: CASSWTSGGGTGELFF. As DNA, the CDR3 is TGTGCCAGCAGCTGGACTAGCGGGGGAGGGACCGGGGAGCTGTTTTTT.

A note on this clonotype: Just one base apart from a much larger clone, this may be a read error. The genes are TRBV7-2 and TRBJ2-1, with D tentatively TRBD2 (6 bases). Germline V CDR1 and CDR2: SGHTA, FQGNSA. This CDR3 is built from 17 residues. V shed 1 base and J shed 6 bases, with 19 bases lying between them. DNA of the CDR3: TGTGCCAGCAGCTTAGGAATAGGGGACTTGGGACGCAATGAGCAGTTCTTC. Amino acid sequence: CASSLGIGDLGRNEQFF.

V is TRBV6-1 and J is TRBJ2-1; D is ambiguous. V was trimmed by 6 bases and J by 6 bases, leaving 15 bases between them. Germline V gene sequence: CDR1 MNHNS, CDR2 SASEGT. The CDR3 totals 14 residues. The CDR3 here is CASSPGPPANEQFF. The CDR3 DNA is TGTGCCAGCAGCCCCGGGCCCCCCGCCAATGAGCAGTTCTTC.

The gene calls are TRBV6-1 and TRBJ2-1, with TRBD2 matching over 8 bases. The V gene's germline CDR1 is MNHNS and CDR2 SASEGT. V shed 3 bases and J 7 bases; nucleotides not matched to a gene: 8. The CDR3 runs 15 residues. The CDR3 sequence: CASSELRGGRNEQFF. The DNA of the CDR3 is TGTGCCAGCAGTGAGCTCCGGGGGGGGCGGAATGAGCAGTTCTTC.

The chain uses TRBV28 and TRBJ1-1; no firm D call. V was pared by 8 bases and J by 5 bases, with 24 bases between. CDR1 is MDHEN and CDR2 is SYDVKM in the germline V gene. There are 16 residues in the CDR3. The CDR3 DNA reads TGTGCCAGCGACCCCGAGTGGGCAGGTCGAACGACTGAAGCTTTCTTT. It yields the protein CASDPEWAGRTTEAFF.

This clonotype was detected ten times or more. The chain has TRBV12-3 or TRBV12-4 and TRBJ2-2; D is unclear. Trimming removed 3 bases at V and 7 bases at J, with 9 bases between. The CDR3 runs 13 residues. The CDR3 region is CASSFKGNGELFF. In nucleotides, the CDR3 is TGTGCCAGCAGTTTCAAGGGAAACGGGGAGCTGTTTTTT.

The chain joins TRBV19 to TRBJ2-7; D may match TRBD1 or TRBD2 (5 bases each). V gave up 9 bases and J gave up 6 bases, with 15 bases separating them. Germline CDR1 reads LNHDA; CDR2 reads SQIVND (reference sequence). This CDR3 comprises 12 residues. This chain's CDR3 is CARGTFRPEQYV. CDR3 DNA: TGTGCCAGAGGGACCTTTAGGCCCGAGCAGTACGTC.

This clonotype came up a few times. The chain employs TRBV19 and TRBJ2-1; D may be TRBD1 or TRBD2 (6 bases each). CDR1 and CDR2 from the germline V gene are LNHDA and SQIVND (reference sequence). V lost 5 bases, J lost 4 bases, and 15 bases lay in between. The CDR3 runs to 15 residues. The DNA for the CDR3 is TGTGCCAGTAGTTTAAGGGGGGACGCATACAATGAGCAGTTCTTC. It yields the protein CASSLRGDAYNEQFF.

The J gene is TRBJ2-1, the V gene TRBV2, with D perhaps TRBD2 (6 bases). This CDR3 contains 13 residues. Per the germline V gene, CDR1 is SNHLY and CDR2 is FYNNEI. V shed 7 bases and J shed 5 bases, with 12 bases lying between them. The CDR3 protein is CASTASVHNEQFF. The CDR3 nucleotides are TGTGCCAGCACGGCTAGCGTCCACAATGAGCAGTTCTTC.